Listed here is a single T cell receptor beta chain. The data originate from a study of blood T cell repertoires in COVID-19. The wider study: There were acute and convalescent COVID-19 samples, and they came from the United States, Italy and Spain. Sources were T cells, B-cell-depleted T cells, or PBMCs; the material itself was cDNA or gDNA.

Germline V gives CDR1 LNHDA, CDR2 SQIVND (reference sequence). The V end was cut by 4 bases, the J end by 0 bases, with 13 bases between. CDR3 length: 17 amino acids. As originally analysed: Nucleated cell number was recorded as an estimate derived from reference gene primer amplification. The assay was immunoSEQ multiplex PCR, and TCRdb's table has in-frame clones only and misses some. Clone size and the V and J calls come from that table; the DNA yielded D and trimming. The sample shows fewer than 85,000 clones, roughly 70% of them seen only once. The TCR originated in a human donor with acute or convalescent COVID-19. The donor label of this sample is uncertain. Specimen: peripheral blood. The genes are TRBV19 and TRBJ1-6, with D hard to call. As DNA, the CDR3 is TGTGCCAGTAGTACCCACCAGGTGAGCTCCTATAATTCACCCCTCCACTTT. Its translation is CASSTHQVSSYNSPLHF.